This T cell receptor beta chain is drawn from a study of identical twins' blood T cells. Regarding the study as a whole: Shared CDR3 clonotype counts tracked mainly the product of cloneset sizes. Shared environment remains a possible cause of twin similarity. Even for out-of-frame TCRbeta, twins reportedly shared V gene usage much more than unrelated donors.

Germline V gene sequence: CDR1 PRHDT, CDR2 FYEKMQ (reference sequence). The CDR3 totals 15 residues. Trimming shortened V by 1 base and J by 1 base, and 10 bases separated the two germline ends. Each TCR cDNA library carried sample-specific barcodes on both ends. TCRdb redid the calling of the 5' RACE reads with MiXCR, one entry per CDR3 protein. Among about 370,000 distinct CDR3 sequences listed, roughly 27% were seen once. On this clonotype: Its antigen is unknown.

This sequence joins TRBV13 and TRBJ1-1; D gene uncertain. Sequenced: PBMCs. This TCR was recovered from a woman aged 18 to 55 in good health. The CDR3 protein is CASSLVGPWNTEAFF. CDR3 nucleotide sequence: TGTGCCAGCAGCTTAGTAGGACCGTGGAACACTGAAGCTTTCTTT.